The clone carrying this T cell receptor (beta chain) has just a few counts. No antigen is known for it. V was cut by 0 bases and J by 0 bases, with 13 bases left in between. The CDR3 length is 16 residues. Germline V lookup: CDR1 SGDLS, CDR2 YYNGEE. TCRdb analysed the 5' RACE reads with MiXCR anew, one entry per CDR3 protein. In the table there are around 260,000 distinct CDR3 sequences, roughly 5% of which are singletons. This specimen belongs to a study of T cells after yellow fever vaccination. Points from the study as a whole: CD4 and CD8 compartments shared a small share of clonotypes.

The specimen comprised CD4+ T cells sorted from PBMCs, sampled on the day of the yellow fever booster vaccination. The clonotype originates from a man younger than 35 who received the YFV17D yellow fever vaccine. The chain couples TRBV9 to TRBJ2-7, with a possible D match to TRBD2 (5 bases). CDR3 DNA: TGTGCCAGCAGCGTAGGAGGAGGCACGAGCTCCTACGAGCAGTACTTC. Translating it yields CASSVGGGTSSYEQYF.